This TCR beta chain was sequenced in a study of T cell changes during pregnancy in multiple sclerosis. The CDR3 runs 11 residues. Germline V gene lookup returns CDR1 SSHAT and CDR2 FNYEAQ (reference sequence). With 5 bases removed from V and 14 bases from J, the gap between germline ends came to 14 bases. Generated by immunoSEQ multiplex PCR, the TCRdb table keeps only in-frame clones and is missing some. The sample carries over 30,000 clones, roughly 88% recorded once. This TCR was sampled from a female donor with multiple sclerosis, enrolled in a pregnancy study. The chain combines TRBV7-7 with TRBJ2-3; D not resolved. Source: CD4+ T cells from peripheral blood mononuclear cells, taken before pregnancy. CDR3 sequence reads: CASSPGSLLYF. CDR3 bases: TGTGCCAGCAGCCCAGGCTCCCTCCTGTATTTT. Full variable domain (outside the CDR3, taken from reference TRBV7-7 and TRBJ2-3): GAGVSQSPRYKVTKRGQDVTLRCDPISSHATLYWYQQALGQGPEFLTYFNYEAQPDKSGLPSDRFSAERPEGSISTLTIQRTEQRDSAMYRCASSPGSLLYFGPGTRLTVL.